These T cell receptor beta chains were read from a single sample in a study of T-cell reconstitution after alpha-beta-depleted transplantation in children. MiXCR was run by TCRdb on the PCR reads, yielding one entry per CDR3 protein. The sample has 580,000 or so distinct CDR3 sequences; more than 20% are singletons. The sample was PBMCs, mostly from graft donor cells, taken 360 days after TCRalphabeta/CD19-depleted stem cell transplant. The receptors were sampled from a boy under three years old who had a stem cell transplant for acute myeloid leukemia, so the T cells may come from the graft donor. CDR3s include the opening cysteine and the closing phenylalanine or tryptophan. D genes are given only for firm matches. The size entry is marked missing in some rows and otherwise reads once, few, many or a size class.

TRBV2	many	15	TRBJ2-3	TRBD1	TGTGCCAGACGGAAGGGACAGGGCGGGTTGGATACGCAGTATTTT	CARRKGQGGLDTQYF
TRBV7-2	NA	14	TRBJ2-3	TRBD2	TGTGCCAGCAGCCAAACCGGGGGGTCCCATACGCAGTATTTT	CASSQTGGSHTQYF
TRBV29-1	few	11	TRBJ1-1	TRBD1	TGCAGCGTCGCAGGGGGAGCTGAAGCTTTCTTT	CSVAGGAEAFF
TRBV6-2/TRBV6-3	few	20	TRBJ2-1	NA	TGTGCCAGCAGTTACTCGAGACAGGGAGGGAAAATCGGCACCTACAATGAGCAGTTCTTC	CASSYSRQGGKIGTYNEQFF
TRBV12-3/TRBV12-4	few	14	TRBJ1-1	NA	TGTGCCAGCAGTTTGGGGGACCCGAACACTGAAGCTTTCTTT	CASSLGDPNTEAFF
TRBV6-1	few	13	TRBJ1-4	NA	TGTGCCAGCAGTCGGACAGTTAATGAAAAACTGTTTTTT	CASSRTVNEKLFF
TRBV5-1	NA	16	TRBJ2-3	NA	TGCGCCAGCAGCTTGACCGCGGGGGCGATCACAGATACGCAGTATTTT	CASSLTAGAITDTQYF
TRBV6-5	many	12	TRBJ1-1	NA	TGTGCCAGCAGTGTACAGGGCACTGAAGCTTTCTTT	CASSVQGTEAFF
TRBV10-3	many	14	TRBJ2-4	NA	TGTGCCATCAGTGAACCGATAGCCAAAAACATTCAGTACTTC	CAISEPIAKNIQYF
TRBV6-4	NA	18	TRBJ2-5	TRBD2	TGTACCAGCAGCCTCCCCGGACTAGCGGGGGGCCTTGGAGAGACCCAGTACTTC	CTSSLPGLAGGLGETQYF
TRBV12-3/TRBV12-4	many	14	TRBJ2-3	TRBD2	TGTGCCAGCCAACAGCGGGGGAGGGCAGATACGCAGTATTTT	CASQQRGRADTQYF
TRBV20-1	many	15	TRBJ2-7	NA	TGCAGTGCTAGGAGGGGAGTGGTTTCCCCCTACGAGCAGTACTTC	CSARRGVVSPYEQYF
TRBV20-1	NA	13	TRBJ2-5	NA	TGCAGTGCTAGGGCCACCGCGGGAGAGACCCAGTACTTC	CSARATAGETQYF
TRBV29-1	NA	12	TRBJ2-4	TRBD1	TGCAGCGTCCTACAGGGGGCCAACATTCAGTACTTC	CSVLQGANIQYF
TRBV29-1	NA	13	TRBJ2-1	NA	TGCAGCGTTGTAACCCCCGGGGGCGGTGAGCAGTTCTTC	CSVVTPGGGEQFF
TRBV15	NA	14	TRBJ2-1	TRBD1	TGTGCCACCAGCAGAGAGACAGGGTTCAATGAGCAGTTCTTC	CATSRETGFNEQFF
TRBV20-1	NA	13	TRBJ2-7	NA	TGCAGTGCTAGAGAGAGGGGTGGGAACGAGCAGTACTTC	CSARERGGNEQYF
TRBV6-5	many	11	TRBJ2-1	NA	TGTGCCAGGGTCGGTAACAATGAGCAGTTCTTC	CARVGNNEQFF
TRBV20-1	few	14	TRBJ2-2	NA	TGCAGTGCTAGAGGCGACCTTGACACCGGGGAGCTGTTTTTT	CSARGDLDTGELFF
TRBV20-1	NA	14	TRBJ2-1	NA	TGCAGTGCTAGAGATCCCCGCAGGTACAATGAGCAGTTCTTC	CSARDPRRYNEQFF
TRBV5-6	few	17	TRBJ2-2	TRBD1	TGTGCCAGCAGGTTCCGGACAGGGTCCGAGAACACCGGGGAGCTGTTTTTT	CASRFRTGSENTGELFF
TRBV7-2	many	17	TRBJ2-3	TRBD2	TGTGCCAGCAGAGGGACTAGCGGAGATCATAGCACAGATACGCAGTATTTT	CASRGTSGDHSTDTQYF
TRBV5-1	many	21	TRBJ2-2	TRBD2	TGCGCCAGCAGCCCGGCGGGGGGGCCCTCCTCCCTTCTCAGGGGGACCGGGGAGCTGTTTTTT	CASSPAGGPSSLLRGTGELFF
TRBV2	NA	16	TRBJ1-2	TRBD1	TGTGCCAGCAGCTACCGGGACAGGGAGCGAAACTATGGCTACACCTTC	CASSYRDRERNYGYTF
TRBV11-2	many	15	TRBJ2-1	NA	TGTGCCAGCAGCCCCATACCGGTTTTGATGAATGAGCAGTTCTTC	CASSPIPVLMNEQFF
TRBV15	many	16	TRBJ2-2	TRBD1	TGTGCCACCAGCCCGGGGACAGGGAAGAACACCGGGGAGCTGTTTTTT	CATSPGTGKNTGELFF
TRBV5-1	few	13	TRBJ2-5	NA	TGCGCCAGCAGTCACCAGGCCCAAGAGACCCAGTACTTC	CASSHQAQETQYF
TRBV7-9	many	15	TRBJ1-4	NA	TGTGCCAGCAGCTCAGAACAACCCCGGTATGAAAAACTGTTTTTT	CASSSEQPRYEKLFF
TRBV20-1	NA	17	TRBJ2-6	NA	TGCAGTGCTATGTATTTCGGGGTAGGCTCTGGGGCCAACGTCCTGACTTTC	CSAMYFGVGSGANVLTF
TRBV27	NA	16	TRBJ2-6	NA	TGTGCCAGCAGTTTATCGGCAGGGACTGGGGCCAACGTCCTGACTTTC	CASSLSAGTGANVLTF
TRBV7-2	many	12	TRBJ2-5	NA	TGTGCCAGCAGCTATAACCAAGAGACCCAGTACTTC	CASSYNQETQYF
TRBV7-3	few	15	TRBJ2-1	NA	TGTGCCAGCAGCTTAGGGGGCCTGGGGGGCAATGAGCAGTTCTTC	CASSLGGLGGNEQFF
TRBV6-1	few	15	TRBJ1-6	NA	TGTGCCAGCAGCTTCCGACCGGGTCCGATGGGGAACAGCCACTTT	CASSFRPGPMGNSHF
TRBV5-1	NA	17	TRBJ2-7	NA	TGCGCCAGCAGCTTGGCCACGGGACACCTGTCCTTCTACGAGCAGTACTTC	CASSLATGHLSFYEQYF
TRBV20-1	many	15	TRBJ2-1	TRBD2	TGCAGTGCAATCCCACTAGCGATCGGCTACAATGAGCAGTTCTTC	CSAIPLAIGYNEQFF
TRBV18	many	15	TRBJ2-5	TRBD2	TGTGCCAGCTCACCACTGCGCGGGGGACAAGAGACCCAGTACTTC	CASSPLRGGQETQYF
TRBV20-1	many	12	TRBJ2-3	NA	TGCAGTGCTCCGACTAGGACAGATACGCAGTATTTT	CSAPTRTDTQYF
TRBV20-1	few	11	TRBJ2-3	NA	TGCAGTGGTCTTTGGGCAGATACGCAGTATTTT	CSGLWADTQYF
TRBV7-6	many	13	TRBJ1-5	NA	TGTGCCAGCAGCCTTCTGGGAGGTCAGCCCCAGCATTTT	CASSLLGGQPQHF
TRBV29-1	few	13	TRBJ2-1	TRBD2	TGCAGCGTCCGGACTAGCGAAGGGAGTGAGCAGTTCTTC	CSVRTSEGSEQFF
TRBV19	NA	16	TRBJ2-3	NA	TGTGCCAGTAGCTTCCCGGGGGCACCTAGCACAGATACGCAGTATTTT	CASSFPGAPSTDTQYF
TRBV29-1	NA	12	TRBJ2-5	NA	TGCAGCGCTTGGACAAGACAAGAGACCCAGTACTTC	CSAWTRQETQYF
TRBV28	NA	16	TRBJ2-1	TRBD2	TGTGCCAGCACCATAGCGGGGAGCCTCTCCTACAATGAGCAGTTCTTC	CASTIAGSLSYNEQFF
TRBV5-6	many	18	TRBJ2-5	TRBD2	TGTGCCAGCAGCTTGGGGGACTCTGGGACTAGCAGGTTGGAGACCCAGTACTTC	CASSLGDSGTSRLETQYF
TRBV20-1	NA	13	TRBJ1-5	NA	TGCAGTGCTAGAGCCCGGCTGAATCAGCCCCAGCATTTT	CSARARLNQPQHF
TRBV7-2	once	15	TRBJ2-3	NA	TGTGCCAGCAGCTGGGGGGACCGACCCACAGATACGCAGTATTTT	CASSWGDRPTDTQYF